This paragraph reports one T cell receptor (beta chain). The germline V gene has CDR1 MNHEY and CDR2 SVGAGI. With V trimmed by 5 bases and J by 5 bases, 9 bases remained unmatched. This CDR3 spans 15 amino acids. The data belong to a study of blood T cell repertoires in COVID-19. Study details: Material from acute and convalescent COVID-19 was sourced from the United States, Italy and Spain.

Authors' methods: Quantification of nucleated cells was approximated via reference gene primer amplification. Data came from immunoSEQ multiplex PCR; TCRdb stores just in-frame clones and leaves some out. D and trimming come from the DNA, and the V and J calls and clone size come from that table. This table has roughly 140,000 clones, approximately 88% appearing once. Sequenced material: peripheral blood. V usage is TRBV6-5 and J usage is TRBJ2-7; 10 nucleotides align to TRBD1. This TCR came from a man aged 70 or older with acute or convalescent COVID-19. CDR3 DNA sequence: TGTGCCAGCAGTAAGGAAGGGGACAGGGGTCACGAGCAGTACTTC. Encoded protein: CASSKEGDRGHEQYF.